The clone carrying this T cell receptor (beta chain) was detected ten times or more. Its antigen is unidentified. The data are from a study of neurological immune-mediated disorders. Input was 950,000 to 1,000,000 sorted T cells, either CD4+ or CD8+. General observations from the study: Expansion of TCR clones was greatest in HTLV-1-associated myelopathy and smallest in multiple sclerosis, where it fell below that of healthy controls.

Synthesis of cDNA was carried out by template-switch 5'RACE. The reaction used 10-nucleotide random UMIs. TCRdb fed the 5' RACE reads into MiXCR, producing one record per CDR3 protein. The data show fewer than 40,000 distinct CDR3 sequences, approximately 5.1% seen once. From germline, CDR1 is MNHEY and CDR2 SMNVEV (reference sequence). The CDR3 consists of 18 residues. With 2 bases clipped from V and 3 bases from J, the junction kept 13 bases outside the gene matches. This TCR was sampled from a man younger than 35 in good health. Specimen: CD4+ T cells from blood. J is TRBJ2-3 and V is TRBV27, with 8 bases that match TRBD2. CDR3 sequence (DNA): TGTGCCAGCAGTTTACAGGGCGGGGGGTCCCGGGTAACAGATACGCAGTATTTT. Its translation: CASSLQGGGSRVTDTQYF.